Listed below are T cell receptor beta chains from one sample, sequenced in a study of blood T cell repertoires in COVID-19. TCRdb's copy holds only in-frame clones and misses some; the assay was immunoSEQ multiplex PCR. Found here are some 200,000 clones, 81% of them singletons; the top ten hold approximately 9%. The sample consisted of PBMCs or T cells enriched from blood (not recorded which). The receptors were sampled from a woman aged 50 to 65 with acute COVID-19. CDR3s include the opening cysteine and the closing phenylalanine or tryptophan. The D gene is left open where the match is weak. Clone size, where shown, is once, few, many, or a class for clones that have expanded.

j_call: TRBJ1-6
d_call: -
v_call: TRBV5-6
clone_size: few
cdr3_nt: TGTGCCAGCAGCTTGGCCGGTGGGGCTTCACCCCTCCACTTT
cdr3_aa: CASSLAGGASPLHF

j_call: TRBJ1-6
d_call: -
v_call: TRBV7-2
clone_size: -
cdr3_nt: TGTGCCAGCAGCTTAAATGGGCAAAAAAATTCACCCCTCCACTTT
cdr3_aa: CASSLNGQKNSPLHF

j_call: TRBJ1-6
d_call: TRBD1
v_call: TRBV4-3
clone_size: -
cdr3_nt: TGCGCCAGCAGCCAAGAAAGGGGGCAGGGTAATTCACCCCTCCACTTT
cdr3_aa: CASSQERGQGNSPLHF

j_call: TRBJ1-2
d_call: -
v_call: TRBV30
clone_size: -
cdr3_nt: TGTGCCTGGAGTGGGGTGGCGGGGTTCCTTGGCTACACCTTC
cdr3_aa: CAWSGVAGFLGYTF

j_call: TRBJ1-4
d_call: -
v_call: TRBV15
clone_size: -
cdr3_nt: TGTGCCACCAGCATCCGACAGTCTAATGAAAAACTGTTTTTT
cdr3_aa: CATSIRQSNEKLFF

j_call: TRBJ2-3
d_call: TRBD1
v_call: TRBV10-3
clone_size: once
cdr3_nt: TGTGCCATCAGTTGGACAGGGCGGAGCACAGATACGCAGTATTTT
cdr3_aa: CAISWTGRSTDTQYF

j_call: TRBJ2-2
d_call: TRBD2
v_call: TRBV4-3
clone_size: -
cdr3_nt: TGCGCCAGCAGCCAACCCCAGACTAGCGGGAGGGCCGGGGAGCTGTTTTTT
cdr3_aa: CASSQPQTSGRAGELFF

j_call: TRBJ2-3
d_call: -
v_call: TRBV2
clone_size: -
cdr3_nt: TGTGCCAGCAGCTCGCAGGGTAGCACAGATACGCAGTATTTT
cdr3_aa: CASSSQGSTDTQYF

j_call: TRBJ1-1
d_call: -
v_call: TRBV5-1
clone_size: -
cdr3_nt: TGCGCCAGCAGCTTGTCTCTCGGGGGGAGGTACACTGAAGCTTTCTTT
cdr3_aa: CASSLSLGGRYTEAFF

j_call: TRBJ2-5
d_call: -
v_call: TRBV7-8
clone_size: -
cdr3_nt: TGTGCCAGCAGCCGGGATCGTGTCGGAGCGACGGCTACCCAGTACTTC
cdr3_aa: CASSRDRVGATATQYF

j_call: TRBJ2-5
d_call: TRBD2
v_call: TRBV10-3
clone_size: -
cdr3_nt: TGTGCCATCAGTGAGGCTAGCGGGGGGCAAGAGACCCAGTACTTC
cdr3_aa: CAISEASGGQETQYF

j_call: TRBJ1-3
d_call: -
v_call: TRBV5-1
clone_size: -
cdr3_nt: TGCGCCAGCAGCTGGAACGGGGGGTCTGGAAACACCATATATTTT
cdr3_aa: CASSWNGGSGNTIYF

j_call: TRBJ2-1
d_call: -
v_call: TRBV6-2/TRBV6-3
clone_size: -
cdr3_nt: TGTGCCAGCAGTTACTCTTGGGGGGGCCGCAATGAGCAGTTCTTC
cdr3_aa: CASSYSWGGRNEQFF

j_call: TRBJ1-2
d_call: TRBD1
v_call: TRBV29-1
clone_size: -
cdr3_nt: TGCAGCGCCGGGACAGAGATAGTTAATGGCTACACCTTC
cdr3_aa: CSAGTEIVNGYTF

j_call: TRBJ2-4
d_call: -
v_call: TRBV7-2
clone_size: -
cdr3_nt: TGTGCCAGCAGCTTAGCGGAGACTACAATGGGAAACATTCAGTACTTC
cdr3_aa: CASSLAETTMGNIQYF

j_call: TRBJ2-2
d_call: TRBD2
v_call: TRBV6-5
clone_size: -
cdr3_nt: TGTGCCAGCAGGCTAGCGGGAGACACCGGGGAGCTGTTTTTT
cdr3_aa: CASRLAGDTGELFF

j_call: TRBJ1-1
d_call: -
v_call: TRBV7-2
clone_size: -
cdr3_nt: TGTGCCAGCAGCTCCGGGCAGGGGCACACTGAAGCTTTCTTT
cdr3_aa: CASSSGQGHTEAFF

j_call: TRBJ2-1
d_call: -
v_call: TRBV28
clone_size: -
cdr3_nt: TGTGCCAGCAGTTCCCGACAGGGAGGCTACAATGAGCAGTTCTTC
cdr3_aa: CASSSRQGGYNEQFF

j_call: TRBJ1-6
d_call: -
v_call: TRBV28
clone_size: -
cdr3_nt: TGTGCCAGCAGTGCAACAGGCGTAAATAATTCACCCCTCCACTTT
cdr3_aa: CASSATGVNNSPLHF

j_call: TRBJ2-3
d_call: -
v_call: TRBV5-1
clone_size: -
cdr3_nt: TGCGCCAGCAGCTTGGCACAGGACCACACAGATACGCAGTATTTT
cdr3_aa: CASSLAQDHTDTQYF

j_call: TRBJ1-5
d_call: -
v_call: TRBV19
clone_size: -
cdr3_nt: TGTGCCAGTAGTCCAGGGAGGGCGATTCATCAGCCCCAGCATTTT
cdr3_aa: CASSPGRAIHQPQHF

j_call: TRBJ2-7
d_call: TRBD1
v_call: TRBV7-9
clone_size: once
cdr3_nt: TGTGCCAGCAGCTTAGACCCGGGACAGGGATTCTCCTACGAGCAGTACTTC
cdr3_aa: CASSLDPGQGFSYEQYF

j_call: TRBJ1-2
d_call: TRBD1
v_call: TRBV5-1
clone_size: once
cdr3_nt: TGCGCCAGCAGCTCCCGGGACAGCTCTAACTATGGCTACACCTTC
cdr3_aa: CASSSRDSSNYGYTF

j_call: TRBJ2-1
d_call: TRBD2
v_call: TRBV28
clone_size: -
cdr3_nt: TGTGCCAGCAGTTTTGGACTAGCAAATGAGCAGTTCTTC
cdr3_aa: CASSFGLANEQFF

j_call: TRBJ1-2
d_call: -
v_call: TRBV3-1/TRBV3-2
clone_size: -
cdr3_nt: TGTGCCAGCAGCCCCGCAACAGTCATCTATGGCTACACCTTC
cdr3_aa: CASSPATVIYGYTF

j_call: TRBJ1-6
d_call: -
v_call: TRBV4-3
clone_size: -
cdr3_nt: TGCGCCAGCAGCCAAGGGACAGCAGACGGACTCCACTTT
cdr3_aa: CASSQGTADGLHF

j_call: TRBJ2-5
d_call: -
v_call: TRBV6-5
clone_size: -
cdr3_nt: TGTGCCAGCAGTTCCTCGCCGGGAGCTAAAGAGACCCAGTACTTC
cdr3_aa: CASSSSPGAKETQYF